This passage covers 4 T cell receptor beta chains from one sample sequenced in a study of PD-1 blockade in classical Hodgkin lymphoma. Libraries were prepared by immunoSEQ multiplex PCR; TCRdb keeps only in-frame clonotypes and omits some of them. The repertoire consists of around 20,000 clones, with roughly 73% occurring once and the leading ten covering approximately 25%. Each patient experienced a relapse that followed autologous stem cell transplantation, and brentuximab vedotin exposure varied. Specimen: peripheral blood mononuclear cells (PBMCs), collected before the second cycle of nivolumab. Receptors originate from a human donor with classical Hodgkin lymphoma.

CDR3 nucleotide sequence: TGTGCCAGCAGCACCGGACAGGGTCCAGATACGCAGTATTTT. Encoded protein: CASSTGQGPDTQYF. The chain has TRBV7-6 and TRBJ2-3; 8 bases line up with TRBD1. V gave up 5 bases and J gave up 4 bases; unmatched junction bases: 5. Germline CDR1 SGHVS, CDR2 FNYEAQ. The CDR3 is 14 amino acids.

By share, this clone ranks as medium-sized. CDR3 amino acids: CASSLGAGVGQETQYF. CDR3 nucleotide sequence: TGTGCCAGCAGCTTGGGGGCGGGAGTGGGGCAAGAGACCCAGTACTTC. The rearrangement uses TRBV5-4 and TRBJ2-5, with 7 bases matching TRBD2. CDR1 and CDR2 (germline): SGHNT, YYREEE (reference sequence). The J segment lost 2 bases and the V segment lost 0 bases, leaving 7 bases of the junction unmatched. CDR3 size: 16 residues. Looking up the rest from reference TRBV5-4 and TRBJ2-5 gives the full variable domain: ETGVTQSPTHLIKTRGQQVTLRCSSQSGHNTVSWYQQALGQGPQFIFQYYREEENGRGNFPPRFSGLQFPNYSSELNVNALELDDSALYLCASSLGAGVGQETQYFGPGTRLLVL.

The CDR3 sequence: CASRLGTSARADTQYF. CDR3 DNA sequence: TGTGCCAGCAGACTTGGGACTAGTGCTCGCGCAGATACGCAGTATTTT. The genes are TRBV5-4 and TRBJ2-3; 8 nucleotides match TRBD2. Germline CDR1 and CDR2: SGHNT and YYREEE (reference sequence). The CDR3 contains 16 residues. J gave up 4 bases and V 5 bases, and 12 bases lay outside the gene matches. The whole variable domain, filled in from reference TRBV5-4 and TRBJ2-3, reads ETGVTQSPTHLIKTRGQQVTLRCSSQSGHNTVSWYQQALGQGPQFIFQYYREEENGRGNFPPRFSGLQFPNYSSELNVNALELDDSALYLCASRLGTSARADTQYFGPGTRLTVL.

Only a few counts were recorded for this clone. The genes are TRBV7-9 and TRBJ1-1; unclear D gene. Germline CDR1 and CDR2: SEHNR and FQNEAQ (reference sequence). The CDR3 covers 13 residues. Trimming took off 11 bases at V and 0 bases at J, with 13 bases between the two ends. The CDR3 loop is CASHQQMNTEAFF. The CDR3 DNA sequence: TGTGCCTCTCATCAACAAATGAACACTGAAGCTTTCTTT.